This TCR beta chain came from a study of blood T cells in healthy people across ages. Then a second PCR, running roughly 7 to 11 cycles, was carried out with a sample-barcoded 5' primer and a J-beta primer mix. TCRdb re-derived calls from the 5' RACE reads in MiXCR, one entry per CDR3 protein. The repertoire holds about a million distinct CDR3 sequences, with about 51% as singletons. The length of the CDR3 is 14 residues. V shed 1 base and J shed 4 bases, with 10 bases lying between them. Looked up from germline, CDR1 is LGHNA and CDR2 is YNFKEQ. This sequence joins TRBV4-2 and TRBJ1-2; D remains unclear. The source is a woman aged 55-70 years in good health. The sample comprised blood. The CDR3 bases are TGTGCCAGCAGCCAAGTCGGAACAATCTATGGCTACACCTTC. This gives the protein CASSQVGTIYGYTF.